Presented here are 25 T cell receptor beta chains from one specimen sequenced in a study of cytomegalovirus exposure and HLA in healthy donors. The PCR contained 60 Vbeta and 13 Jbeta primers. Measured with immunoSEQ multiplex PCR; TCRdb has only the in-frame clones, and not every one. The sample holds roughly 250,000 clones, roughly 70% seen once. The source material was PBMCs. The receptors originated from a female donor in good health and CMV-seronegative.

The chain links TRBV5-6 to TRBJ2-5; TRBD1 matches at 10 bases. After removal of 5 bases from V and 5 bases from J, the junction contained 3 bases not matched to a gene. The germline gives CDR1 SGHDT, CDR2 YYEEEE. This CDR3 is built from 13 residues. CDR3 loop: CASRWTGGETQYF. The DNA for the CDR3 is TGTGCCAGCAGGTGGACAGGGGGGGAGACCCAGTACTTC. Full variable domain (rest looked up from reference TRBV5-6 and TRBJ2-5): DAGVTQSPTHLIKTRGQQVTLRCSPKSGHDTVSWYQQALGQGPQFIFQYYEEEERQRGNFPDRFSGHQFPNYSSELNVNALLLGDSALYLCASRWTGGETQYFGPGTRLLVL.

This clone showed up just a few times. The CDR3 loop reads CASSLAPGYEQYF. The CDR3 bases are TGTGCCAGCAGCTTAGCTCCAGGGTACGAGCAGTACTTC. The chain recombines TRBV11-3 with TRBJ2-7; D is possibly TRBD1 (5 bases). The germline V and J ends were trimmed by 1 base and 4 bases, with 8 bases remaining between them. In germline, CDR1 is SGHNT, CDR2 YENEEA. The CDR3 extends over 13 amino acids.

The chain has TRBV15 and TRBJ2-7; 7 nucleotides align to TRBD1. This CDR3 region has 14 residues. Germline V gives CDR1 LNHNV, CDR2 YYDKDF (reference sequence). Trimming at V came to 5 bases and at J to 3 bases, leaving 7 bases not matched to a gene. The CDR3 loop reads CATSAPGQSYEQYF. The CDR3 region has the DNA TGTGCCACCAGCGCTCCGGGACAGAGCTACGAGCAGTACTTC.

The CDR3 DNA sequence: TGTGCCAGCAGCTCAATCGAGGGGGGGCCAGACAGCCCCTACGAGCAGTACTTC. Protein product: CASSSIEGGPDSPYEQYF. V is TRBV7-8 and J is TRBJ2-7, with D possibly TRBD2 on 7 matching bases. V was trimmed by 4 bases and J by 2 bases, leaving 24 bases between them. Germline-derived CDR1 and CDR2 are SGHVS and FQNEAQ. There are 18 residues in the CDR3.

This chain uses TRBV7-6 with TRBJ2-7; 12 bases line up with TRBD2. There are 17 residues in the CDR3. J lost 3 bases, V lost 2 bases, and 8 bases had no gene match. Per the germline V gene, CDR1 is SGHVS and CDR2 is FNYEAQ. In DNA form, the CDR3 reads TGTGCCAGCAGCTTAAAACCACTAGCGGGAGGAGGCTACGAGCAGTACTTC. Translating it yields CASSLKPLAGGGYEQYF.

V usage is TRBV6-5 and J usage is TRBJ1-1, with a tentative D call TRBD1 (5 bases). This CDR3 comprises 13 residues. Trimming cost V 10 bases and J 4 bases, with 16 bases left between them. Germline V gene data show CDR1 as MNHEY and CDR2 as SVGAGI. CDR3 region: CATGEATGTEAFF. CDR3 DNA sequence: TGTGCCACGGGGGAGGCCACGGGCACTGAAGCTTTCTTT.

This chain uses TRBV6-5 with TRBJ2-7; 7 nucleotides match TRBD1. V shed 5 bases and J 3 bases; nucleotides not matched to a gene: 7. CDR3 length equals 14 residues. In germline, CDR1 is MNHEY, CDR2 SVGAGI. The CDR3 sequence is CASSPPTGIYEQYF. The CDR3 nucleotides read TGTGCCAGCAGTCCCCCGACAGGGATCTACGAGCAGTACTTC.

The V and J genes are TRBV6-5 and TRBJ1-1; 8 bases line up with TRBD1. This CDR3 spans 13 amino acids. Germline-derived CDR1 and CDR2 are MNHEY and SVGAGI. After removal of 6 bases from V and 4 bases from J, the junction contained 4 bases not matched to a gene. CDR3 in DNA: TGTGCCAGCAGGGCCACAGGGGGCACTGAAGCTTTCTTT. Translating it yields CASRATGGTEAFF.

The V gene is TRBV6-5, the J gene TRBJ2-1; 7 bases line up with TRBD2. CDR3 length: 14 amino acids. Germline V CDR1 and CDR2: MNHEY, SVGAGI. V lost 6 bases and J lost 4; bases outside the gene matches: 6. The CDR3 protein is CASRAGLPYNEQFF. Written as DNA, the CDR3 is TGTGCCAGCAGGGCGGGACTACCTTACAATGAGCAGTTCTTC.

Only one count was recorded for this clone. V gene TRBV12-5 combines with J gene TRBJ1-5, with D possibly TRBD1 on 5 matching bases. The germline V gene has CDR1 LGHNT and CDR2 FRNRAP. CDR3 length: 16 amino acids. Trimming removed 1 base from V and 3 bases from J, with 13 bases in between. The CDR3 spells CASGLGLSGPNQPQHF. In nucleotides, the CDR3 is TGTGCTAGTGGTTTGGGATTATCAGGGCCCAATCAGCCCCAGCATTTT.

The chain has TRBV6-1 and TRBJ2-1; 8 bases are shared with TRBD2. Germline V gene lookup returns CDR1 MNHNS and CDR2 SASEGT. The CDR3 loop spans 14 amino acids. Trimming at V came to 7 bases and at J to 6 bases, leaving 8 bases not matched to a gene. DNA for the CDR3: TGTGCCAGCATGCGACTGGCGGGAGGCAATGAGCAGTTCTTC. This translates into CASMRLAGGNEQFF.

The chain carries TRBV30 and TRBJ1-2; 7 positions agree with TRBD1. V dropped 3 bases and J dropped 2; count of bases not matched to a gene: 9. This CDR3 has 15 residues. Germline CDR1 and CDR2: GTSNPN and SVGIG (reference sequence). The CDR3 region has the DNA TGTGCCTGGAGAGCTCTAGGACAGGCCAACTATGGCTACACCTTC. Translating it yields CAWRALGQANYGYTF. The complete variable domain, with remaining parts taken from reference TRBV30 and TRBJ1-2, reads SQTIHQWPATLVQPVGSPLSLECTVEGTSNPNLYWYRQAAGRGLQLLFYSVGIGQISSEVPQNLSASRPQDRQFILSSKKLLLSDSGFYLCAWRALGQANYGYTFGSGTRLTVV.

V is TRBV7-8 and J is TRBJ2-5; a weak D match, TRBD2 (8 bases). V lost 1 base and J lost 1, with 19 bases in between. Germline loops: CDR1 SGHVS, CDR2 FQNEAQ. This CDR3 is built from 18 residues. The CDR3 DNA reads TGTGCCAGCAGCTTAGGGTCCAGGGGGGGACTAGGCCAAGAGACCCAGTACTTC. Translated: CASSLGSRGGLGQETQYF.

The V and J genes are TRBV5-6 and TRBJ2-1; D may be TRBD2 (6 bases). The V gene lost 1 base and the J gene lost 1 base, with 15 bases spanning the gap. The CDR3 runs 17 residues. Germline V gives CDR1 SGHDT, CDR2 YYEEEE. The CDR3 protein is CASSLIRGRQSYNEQFF. The CDR3 DNA reads as TGTGCCAGCAGCTTGATCCGGGGGAGACAATCCTACAATGAGCAGTTCTTC.

The rearrangement links TRBV19 to TRBJ1-2; D might be TRBD1 (5 bases). V was clipped by 5 bases and J by 4 bases, with 17 bases between them. Germline V gene sequence: CDR1 LNHDA, CDR2 SQIVND (reference sequence). This CDR3 region has 15 residues. The chain's CDR3 is CASSDRDFKRYGYTF. DNA of the CDR3: TGTGCCAGTAGTGACCGGGACTTCAAGCGCTATGGCTACACCTTC.

There are a few counts of this clone. V gene TRBV7-7 combines with J gene TRBJ2-5, with 10 bases identical to TRBD2. V shed 11 bases, J shed 1 base, and the junction held 7 bases outside the gene matches. Germline CDR1 and CDR2: SSHAT and FNYEAQ (reference sequence). The CDR3 length is 14 residues. CDR3 coding DNA: TGTGCCGTAGGACTAGCGGCCCCCCAAGAGACCCAGTACTTC. Amino acid sequence: CAVGLAAPQETQYF.

The chain joins TRBV5-1 to TRBJ2-2; D may be TRBD1 (6 bases). The CDR3 length is 15 residues. In germline, CDR1 is SGHRS, CDR2 YFSETQ. Trimming took off 5 bases at V and 2 bases at J, with 13 bases between the two ends. Here the CDR3 reads CASSLVGANTGELFF. CDR3 DNA: TGCGCCAGCAGTCTCGTGGGGGCTAACACCGGGGAGCTGTTTTTT.

This chain links TRBV7-3 with TRBJ1-2, with 11 bases that match TRBD1. The CDR3 length is 14 residues. Germline loops: CDR1 SGHTA, CDR2 FQGTGA. Germline trimming cut 0 bases from V and 7 bases from J; bases unmatched to any gene: 1. The CDR3 sequence is CASSLTGTGGGYTF. CDR3 sequence (DNA): TGTGCCAGCAGCTTAACGGGGACAGGGGGTGGCTACACCTTC.

Notes on this clone: This specimen includes other DNA sequences encoding the same CDR3. V and J are TRBV5-6 and TRBJ1-2; a weak D match, TRBD1 (6 bases). The CDR3 length is 16 residues. Trimming took off 0 bases at V and 4 bases at J, with 16 bases between the two ends. The germline gives CDR1 SGHDT, CDR2 YYEEEE. CDR3 DNA sequence: TGTGCCAGCAGCTTGGCGGGACAAGCCCAACTCTATGGCTACACCTTC. Encoded protein: CASSLAGQAQLYGYTF.

This rearrangement joins TRBV14 to TRBJ2-7; perhaps TRBD2 as D (6 bases). V lost 0 bases and J 9 bases, leaving 12 bases between the germline ends. The CDR3 loop spans 13 amino acids. Germline V lookup: CDR1 SGHDN, CDR2 FVKESK. The CDR3 sequence is CASSQDLGGVQYF. The CDR3 DNA reads TGTGCCAGCAGCCAAGATCTGGGGGGAGTGCAGTACTTC.

This clone was counted between two and nine times. The V and J genes are TRBV6-1 and TRBJ2-7, with 10 bases lining up with TRBD2. V lost 8 bases and J lost 4; bases outside the gene matches: 8. Germline V gene data show CDR1 as MNHNS and CDR2 as SASEGT. This CDR3 has 14 residues. The CDR3 nucleotides read TGTGCCAGCGTCTACACTAGCGGGAATTACGAGCAGTACTTC. This sequence encodes CASVYTSGNYEQYF.

Of note for this clone: The same CDR3 can be traced to other DNA sequences in this sample. V is TRBV5-1 and J is TRBJ2-7; D not certain. The CDR3 runs to 11 residues. V lost 2 bases, J lost 3 bases, and 3 bases lay in between. CDR1 is SGHRS and CDR2 is YFSETQ in the germline V gene. CDR3 sequence (DNA): TGCGCCAGCAGCTTCGGCTACGAGCAGTACTTC. Translated, it gives CASSFGYEQYF.

The chain joins TRBV28 to TRBJ1-1, with TRBD1 as a possible D gene (5 bases). The germline V and J ends were trimmed by 7 bases and 5 bases, with 14 bases remaining between them. CDR3 size: 13 residues. Germline V gene sequence: CDR1 MDHEN, CDR2 SYDVKM. In nucleotides, the CDR3 is TGTGCCAGCAACCCTGGGGGGGGTACTGAAGCTTTCTTT. Its translation is CASNPGGGTEAFF.

CDR3 nucleotides: TGCGCCAGCAGCTTGCAGGGTTCTAATGAAAAACTGTTTTTT. Translation gives CASSLQGSNEKLFF. The rearrangement uses TRBV5-1 and TRBJ1-4; perhaps TRBD1 as D (5 bases). Trimming stripped 1 base from V and 3 bases from J, with 7 bases between. This CDR3 has 14 amino acids. Germline assignment: CDR1 SGHRS and CDR2 YFSETQ.

The V and J genes are TRBV20-1 and TRBJ2-7; D might be TRBD2 (6 bases). The length of the CDR3 is 10 residues. V was clipped by 7 bases and J by 6 bases, with 10 bases between them. Germline values: CDR1 DFQATT, CDR2 SNEGSKA (reference sequence). CDR3 sequence reads: CSVGGSEQYF. In DNA form, the CDR3 reads TGCAGTGTTGGGGGGTCCGAGCAGTACTTC.